What follows are 4 T cell receptor beta chains derived from one specimen sequenced in a study of T cell responses to AZD1222 COVID-19 vaccine. Assay: immunoSEQ multiplex PCR; the TCRdb copy retains only in-frame clones and omits some. Among approximately 200,000 clones, around 86% were seen once, and the ten largest hold 2.5% to 3%. Material: peripheral blood, obtained on day 0 of MenACWY control vaccination. Every receptor here comes from an adult in good health.

The chain is built from TRBV4-3 and TRBJ1-5; the match to TRBD1 covers 8 bases. CDR1 and CDR2 from the germline V gene are LGHNA and YSLEER. The V segment lost 5 bases and the J segment 4 bases; nucleotides outside the gene matches: 7. This CDR3 has 15 amino acids. As DNA, the CDR3 is TGCGCCAGCAGCTTAGGGACAGGTTCGAATCAGCCCCAGCATTTT. This translates into CASSLGTGSNQPQHF.

This chain links TRBV19 with TRBJ2-2; perhaps TRBD2 as D (5 bases). V was shortened by 9 bases and J by 7 bases, with 15 bases between the two germline ends. This CDR3 is 13 amino acids long. CDR1 and CDR2 (germline): LNHDA, SQIVND (reference sequence). DNA of the CDR3: TGTGCCAGCCGTGTCCTCGAGGGCGGGGAGCTGTTTTTT. This sequence encodes CASRVLEGGELFF.

This clone was counted once. The gene calls are TRBV24-1 and TRBJ2-1; tentatively, D is TRBD1 (6 bases). CDR3 length: 14 residues. Per germline, CDR1 KGHDR and CDR2 SFDVKD. V was cut by 5 bases and J by 4 bases, with 11 bases left in between. CDR3 amino acids: CATSGTASYNEQFF. The CDR3 nucleotides are TGTGCCACCAGTGGGACAGCGTCTTACAATGAGCAGTTCTTC.

The CDR3 DNA sequence: TGTGCCACTTGGGGACAGGCAATAGTAGCCGGGGAGCTGTTTTTT. Protein sequence: CATWGQAIVAGELFF. This sequence joins TRBV6-5 and TRBJ2-2, with TRBD1 identical over 8 bases. The ends lost 10 bases at V and 6 bases at J; junction bases unmatched: 13. CDR1 MNHEY and CDR2 SVGAGI come from the germline V gene. This CDR3 region has 15 residues.